This T cell receptor beta chain came from a study of T cell changes during pregnancy in multiple sclerosis. Germline CDR1 and CDR2: LGHNA and YSLEER. The V end lost 0 bases, the J end lost 6 bases, and 6 bases lay between the germline ends. The CDR3 has 13 amino acids. Measured with immunoSEQ multiplex PCR; TCRdb has only the in-frame clones, and not every one. This table has under 80,000 clones, around 94% appearing once. This chain uses TRBV4-3 with TRBJ2-1; D not certain. The source of this sequence is a female donor with multiple sclerosis, enrolled in a pregnancy study. This material consisted of peripheral blood, taken in the third trimester of pregnancy. The CDR3 loop reads CASSQDPVNEQFF. The DNA for the CDR3 is TGCGCCAGCAGCCAAGACCCCGTCAATGAGCAGTTCTTC.